A selection of T cell receptor beta chains follows, all from one sample in a study of regulatory T cells in long-lasting Graves disease. MiXCR was run by TCRdb on the multiplex PCR reads, yielding one entry per CDR3 protein. The data show fewer than 550,000 distinct CDR3 sequences, with less than 20% seen just once and around a quarter held by the top ten. These data also formed part of another study, on T cells in Graves' hyperthyroidism and ophthalmopathy.

The sample here was peripheral blood mononuclear cells (PBMCs), taken at new diagnosis, from a patient treated with antithyroid drugs. The receptor set was obtained from a woman aged 18-35 years with Graves disease. Both conserved end residues are part of each CDR3. Fields, in order: D gene, V gene, clone size, J gene, CDR3 protein, CDR3 DNA. A D gene is named only where the DNA matches it firmly. Some rows have no size entry. The others give once, few or many, or a class for an expanded clone.

D gene: TRBD2
V gene: TRBV28
clone size: many
J gene: TRBJ2-5
CDR3 protein: CASTMPGLAKETQYF
CDR3 DNA: TGTGCCAGCACCATGCCGGGACTAGCGAAAGAGACCCAGTACTTC

D gene: TRBD2
V gene: TRBV20-1
clone size: many
J gene: TRBJ2-1
CDR3 protein: CSARDLGTSGKVGKNEQFF
CDR3 DNA: TGCAGTGCTAGAGATCTAGGGACTAGCGGGAAAGTGGGTAAGAATGAGCAGTTCTTC

D gene: TRBD1
V gene: TRBV6-1
clone size: many
J gene: TRBJ1-6
CDR3 protein: CASRGQGNSPLHF
CDR3 DNA: TGTGCCAGCAGGGGACAGGGCAATTCACCCCTCCACTTT

D gene: -
V gene: TRBV4-1
clone size: few
J gene: TRBJ1-4
CDR3 protein: CASSQGTVGEKLFF
CDR3 DNA: TGCGCCAGCAGCCAAGGGACAGTGGGTGAAAAACTGTTTTTT

D gene: -
V gene: TRBV30
clone size: many
J gene: TRBJ1-2
CDR3 protein: CAWTDWRGAGYGYTF
CDR3 DNA: TGTGCCTGGACCGATTGGAGGGGGGCAGGCTATGGCTACACCTTC

D gene: -
V gene: TRBV6-1
clone size: many
J gene: TRBJ2-5
CDR3 protein: CASSSRGRSETQYF
CDR3 DNA: TGTGCCAGCAGCTCCAGGGGGAGGTCGGAGACCCAGTACTTC

D gene: TRBD1
V gene: TRBV10-3
clone size: many
J gene: TRBJ2-5
CDR3 protein: CAIRADRVETQYF
CDR3 DNA: TGTGCCATCAGAGCGGACAGGGTCGAGACCCAGTACTTC

D gene: TRBD1
V gene: TRBV12-3/TRBV12-4
clone size: -
J gene: TRBJ1-4
CDR3 protein: CASSLVRGQAPGKLFF
CDR3 DNA: TGTGCCAGCAGTCTTGTCCGAGGACAGGCCCCAGGGAAACTGTTTTTT

D gene: -
V gene: TRBV2
clone size: many
J gene: TRBJ2-1
CDR3 protein: CASSERGYEQFF
CDR3 DNA: TGTGCCAGCAGTGAACGGGGATATGAGCAGTTCTTC

D gene: -
V gene: TRBV24-1
clone size: -
J gene: TRBJ2-7
CDR3 protein: CATSDFAAHKDGDCEQYF
CDR3 DNA: TGTGCCACCAGTGATTTTGCGGCCCACAAAGATGGAGATTGCGAGCAGTACTTC

D gene: -
V gene: TRBV11-2
clone size: many
J gene: TRBJ2-5
CDR3 protein: CASSFQRIQETQYF
CDR3 DNA: TGTGCCAGCAGCTTTCAAAGGATCCAAGAGACCCAGTACTTC

D gene: -
V gene: TRBV6-2/TRBV6-3
clone size: -
J gene: TRBJ1-1
CDR3 protein: CASSLRGGDPTEAFF
CDR3 DNA: TGTGCCAGCAGCCTACGGGGGGGGGACCCCACTGAAGCTTTCTTT

D gene: TRBD1
V gene: TRBV29-1
clone size: many
J gene: TRBJ2-5
CDR3 protein: CSVDEDRGLFGETQYF
CDR3 DNA: TGCAGCGTTGACGAGGACAGGGGGCTTTTCGGAGAGACCCAGTACTTC

D gene: -
V gene: TRBV20-1
clone size: many
J gene: TRBJ2-3
CDR3 protein: CSARGGPPTQYF
CDR3 DNA: TGCAGTGCTAGAGGGGGGCCGCCTACGCAGTATTTT

D gene: TRBD2
V gene: TRBV12-3/TRBV12-4
clone size: -
J gene: TRBJ2-5
CDR3 protein: CASSSGLAGIKTQYF
CDR3 DNA: TGTGCCAGCAGTTCGGGACTAGCGGGAATTAAGACCCAGTACTTC

D gene: -
V gene: TRBV5-1
clone size: few
J gene: TRBJ2-2
CDR3 protein: CASSPTDPHTTGELFF
CDR3 DNA: TGCGCCAGCAGCCCGACGGATCCCCATACGACCGGGGAGCTGTTTTTT

D gene: -
V gene: TRBV20-1
clone size: many
J gene: TRBJ1-1
CDR3 protein: CSARWQGRNTEAFF
CDR3 DNA: TGCAGTGCTAGATGGCAGGGGCGGAACACTGAAGCTTTCTTT

D gene: TRBD1
V gene: TRBV24-1
clone size: many
J gene: TRBJ2-1
CDR3 protein: CATSDRTGSSYNEQFF
CDR3 DNA: TGTGCCACCAGTGACCGGACAGGGAGCTCCTACAATGAGCAGTTCTTC

D gene: TRBD2
V gene: TRBV7-3
clone size: -
J gene: TRBJ2-3
CDR3 protein: CASSLTGTTTDTQYF
CDR3 DNA: TGTGCCAGCAGCTTAACCGGGACTACCACAGATACGCAGTATTTT

D gene: -
V gene: TRBV30
clone size: many
J gene: TRBJ2-1
CDR3 protein: CAWSGTTAYNEQFF
CDR3 DNA: TGTGCCTGGAGTGGGACTACTGCCTACAATGAGCAGTTCTTC